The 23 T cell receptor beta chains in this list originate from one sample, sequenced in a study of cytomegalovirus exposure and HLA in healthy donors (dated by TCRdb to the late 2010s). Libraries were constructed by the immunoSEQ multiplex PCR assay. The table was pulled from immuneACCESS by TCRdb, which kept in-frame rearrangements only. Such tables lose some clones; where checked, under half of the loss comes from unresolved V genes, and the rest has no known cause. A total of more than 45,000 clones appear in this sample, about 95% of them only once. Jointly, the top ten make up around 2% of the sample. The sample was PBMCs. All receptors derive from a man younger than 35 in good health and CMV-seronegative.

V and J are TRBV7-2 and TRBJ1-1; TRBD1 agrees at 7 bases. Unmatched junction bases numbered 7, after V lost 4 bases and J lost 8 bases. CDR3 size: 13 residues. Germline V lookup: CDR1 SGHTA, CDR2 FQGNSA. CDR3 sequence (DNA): TGTGCCAGCAGCTCGCCCTCGACAGGGGAAGCTTTCTTT. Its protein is CASSSPSTGEAFF.

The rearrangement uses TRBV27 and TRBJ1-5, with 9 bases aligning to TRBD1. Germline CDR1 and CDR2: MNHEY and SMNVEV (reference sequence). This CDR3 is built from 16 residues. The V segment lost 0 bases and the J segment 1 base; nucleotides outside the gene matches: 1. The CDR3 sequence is CASSLSGTGSNQPQHF. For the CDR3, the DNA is TGTGCCAGCAGTTTATCCGGGACAGGGAGCAATCAGCCCCAGCATTTT.

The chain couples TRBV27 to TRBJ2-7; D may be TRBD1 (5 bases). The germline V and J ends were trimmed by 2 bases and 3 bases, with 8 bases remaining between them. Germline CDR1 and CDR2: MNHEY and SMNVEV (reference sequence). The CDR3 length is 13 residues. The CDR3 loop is CASSLRQFYEQYF. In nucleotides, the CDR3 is TGTGCCAGCAGTTTAAGACAGTTCTACGAGCAGTACTTC.

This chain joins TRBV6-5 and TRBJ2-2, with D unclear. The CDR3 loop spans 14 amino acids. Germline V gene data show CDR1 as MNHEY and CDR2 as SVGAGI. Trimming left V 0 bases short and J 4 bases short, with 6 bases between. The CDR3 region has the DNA TGTGCCAGCAGTTACTCGAGTGGCACCGGGGAGCTGTTTTTT. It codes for CASSYSSGTGELFF.

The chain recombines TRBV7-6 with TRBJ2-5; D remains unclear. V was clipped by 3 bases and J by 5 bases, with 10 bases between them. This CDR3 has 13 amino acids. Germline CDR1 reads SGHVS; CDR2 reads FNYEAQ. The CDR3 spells CASSLGPMETQYF. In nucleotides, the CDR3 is TGTGCCAGCAGCTTGGGCCCAATGGAGACCCAGTACTTC.

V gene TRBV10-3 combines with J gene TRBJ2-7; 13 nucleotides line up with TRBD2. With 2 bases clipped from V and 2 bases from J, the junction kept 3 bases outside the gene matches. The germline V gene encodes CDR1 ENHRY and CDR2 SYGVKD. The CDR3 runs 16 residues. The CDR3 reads CAISERTSGSPYEQYF. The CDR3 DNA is TGTGCCATCAGTGAGAGGACTAGCGGGAGCCCCTACGAGCAGTACTTC.

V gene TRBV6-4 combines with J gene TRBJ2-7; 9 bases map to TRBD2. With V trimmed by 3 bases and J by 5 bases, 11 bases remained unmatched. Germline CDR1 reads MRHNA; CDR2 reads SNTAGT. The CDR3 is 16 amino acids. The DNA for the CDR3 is TGTGCCAGCAGTGATATTGGCGGGAGGGCCCTCCACGAGCAGTACTTC. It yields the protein CASSDIGGRALHEQYF.

The CDR3 DNA reads as TGTGCCAGCAGCAAAACCCACAGGGGGCAAAATCAGCCCCAGCATTTT. This gives the protein CASSKTHRGQNQPQHF. The V gene is TRBV21-1, the J gene TRBJ1-5; the table's D call, TRBD1, was not checked against the DNA. TRBV21-1 is termed a pseudogene. The CDR3 totals 16 residues.

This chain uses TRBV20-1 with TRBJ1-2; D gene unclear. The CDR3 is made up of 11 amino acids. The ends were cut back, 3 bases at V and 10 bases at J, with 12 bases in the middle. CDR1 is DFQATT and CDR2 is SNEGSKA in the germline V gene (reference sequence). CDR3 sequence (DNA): TGCAGTGCTAGTCCGGCAGGTTTCTACACCTTC. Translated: CSASPAGFYTF.

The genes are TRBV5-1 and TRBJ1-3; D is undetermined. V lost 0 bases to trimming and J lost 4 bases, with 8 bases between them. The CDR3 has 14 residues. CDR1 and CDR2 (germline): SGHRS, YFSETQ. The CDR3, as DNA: TGCGCCAGCAGCTTGGGAGAACAGGGAAACACCATATATTTT. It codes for CASSLGEQGNTIYF.

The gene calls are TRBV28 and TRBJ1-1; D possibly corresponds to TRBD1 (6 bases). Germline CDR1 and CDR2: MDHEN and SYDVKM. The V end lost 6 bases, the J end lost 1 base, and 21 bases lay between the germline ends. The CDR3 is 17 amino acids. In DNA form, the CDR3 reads TGTGCCAGCAGCCCCACCCCAGGGGCGTCGGAGAACACTGAAGCTTTCTTT. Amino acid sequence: CASSPTPGASENTEAFF.

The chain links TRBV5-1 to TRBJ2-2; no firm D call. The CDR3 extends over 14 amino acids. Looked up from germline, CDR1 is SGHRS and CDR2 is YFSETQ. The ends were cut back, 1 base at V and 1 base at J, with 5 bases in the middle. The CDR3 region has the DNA TGCGCCAGCAGCTTGCGTAGGAACACCGGGGAGCTGTTTTTT. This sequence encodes CASSLRRNTGELFF.

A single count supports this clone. CDR3 sequence (DNA): TGTGCCAGCAGTTCCCTCGGGACAGTCTACGAGCAGTACTTC. Translation gives CASSSLGTVYEQYF. The rearrangement joins TRBV6-5 to TRBJ2-7; 7 bases fit TRBD1. J gave up 3 bases and V 4 bases, and 6 bases lay outside the gene matches. From germline, CDR1 is MNHEY and CDR2 SVGAGI. The CDR3 runs 14 residues.

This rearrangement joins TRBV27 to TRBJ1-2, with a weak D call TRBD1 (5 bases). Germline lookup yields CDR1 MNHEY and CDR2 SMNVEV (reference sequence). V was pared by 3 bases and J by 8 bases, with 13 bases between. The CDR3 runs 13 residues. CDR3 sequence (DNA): TGTGCCAGCAGTTTGAACGGGGGACGGGGCTACACCTTC. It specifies CASSLNGGRGYTF.

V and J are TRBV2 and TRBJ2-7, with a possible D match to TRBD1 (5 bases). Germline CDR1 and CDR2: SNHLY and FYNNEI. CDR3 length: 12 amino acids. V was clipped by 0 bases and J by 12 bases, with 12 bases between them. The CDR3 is CASSEAKGHGYF. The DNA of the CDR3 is TGTGCCAGCAGTGAAGCGAAGGGGCACGGGTACTTC.

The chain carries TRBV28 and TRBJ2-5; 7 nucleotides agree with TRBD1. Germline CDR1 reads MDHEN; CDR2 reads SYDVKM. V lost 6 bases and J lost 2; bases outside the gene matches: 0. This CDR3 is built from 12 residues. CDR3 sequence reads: CASRDRQETQYF. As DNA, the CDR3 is TGTGCCAGCAGGGACAGGCAAGAGACCCAGTACTTC.

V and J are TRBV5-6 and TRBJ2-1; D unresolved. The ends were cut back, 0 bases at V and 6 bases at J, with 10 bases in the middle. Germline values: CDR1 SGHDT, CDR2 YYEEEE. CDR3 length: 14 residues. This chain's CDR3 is CASSLAGWANEQFF. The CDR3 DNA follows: TGTGCCAGCAGCTTGGCAGGCTGGGCCAATGAGCAGTTCTTC.

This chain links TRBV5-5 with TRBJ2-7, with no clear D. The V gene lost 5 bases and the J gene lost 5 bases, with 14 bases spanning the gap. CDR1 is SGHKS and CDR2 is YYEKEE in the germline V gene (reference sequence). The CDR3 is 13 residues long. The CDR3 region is CASSPQHGDEQYF. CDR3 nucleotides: TGTGCCAGCAGTCCTCAACACGGAGACGAGCAGTACTTC.

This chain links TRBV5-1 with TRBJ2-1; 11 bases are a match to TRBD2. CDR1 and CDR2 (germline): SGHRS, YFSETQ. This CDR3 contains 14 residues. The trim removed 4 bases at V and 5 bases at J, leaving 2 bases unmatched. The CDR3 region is CASSGGLADNEQFF. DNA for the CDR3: TGCGCCAGCAGCGGGGGACTAGCGGACAATGAGCAGTTCTTC.

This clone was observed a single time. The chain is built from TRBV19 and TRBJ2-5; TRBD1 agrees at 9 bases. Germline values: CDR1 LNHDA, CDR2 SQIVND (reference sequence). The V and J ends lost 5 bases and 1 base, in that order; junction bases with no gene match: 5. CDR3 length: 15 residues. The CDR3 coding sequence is TGTGCCAGTAGTTCACAGGGGGCCCTCCAAGAGACCCAGTACTTC. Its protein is CASSSQGALQETQYF.

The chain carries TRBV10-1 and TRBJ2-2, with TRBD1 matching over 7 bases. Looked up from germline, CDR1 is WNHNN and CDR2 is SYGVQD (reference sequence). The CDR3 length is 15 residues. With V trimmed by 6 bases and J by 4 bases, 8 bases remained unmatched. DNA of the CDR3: TGCGCCAGCAGCGATGCAGCAGGGGGCACCGGGGAGCTGTTTTTT. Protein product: CASSDAAGGTGELFF.

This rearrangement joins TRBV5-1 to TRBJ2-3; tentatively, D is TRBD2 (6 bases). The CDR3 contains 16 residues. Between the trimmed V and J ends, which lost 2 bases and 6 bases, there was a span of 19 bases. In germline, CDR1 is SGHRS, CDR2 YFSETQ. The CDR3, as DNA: TGCGCCAGCAGCTTAATTCTTCGGGCGGGAACGGATACGCAGTATTTT. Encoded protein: CASSLILRAGTDTQYF.

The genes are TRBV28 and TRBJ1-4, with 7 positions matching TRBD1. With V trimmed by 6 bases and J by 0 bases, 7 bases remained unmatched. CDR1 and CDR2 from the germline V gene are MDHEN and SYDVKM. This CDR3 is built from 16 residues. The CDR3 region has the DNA TGTGCCAGCAGCCCCAGGGGGGTAACAACTAATGAAAAACTGTTTTTT. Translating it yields CASSPRGVTTNEKLFF. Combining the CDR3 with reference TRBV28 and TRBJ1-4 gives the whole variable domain DVKVTQSSRYLVKRTGEKVFLECVQDMDHENMFWYRQDPGLGLRLIYFSYDVKMKEKGDIPEGYSVSREKKERFSLILESASTNQTSMYLCASSPRGVTTNEKLFFGSGTQLSVL.